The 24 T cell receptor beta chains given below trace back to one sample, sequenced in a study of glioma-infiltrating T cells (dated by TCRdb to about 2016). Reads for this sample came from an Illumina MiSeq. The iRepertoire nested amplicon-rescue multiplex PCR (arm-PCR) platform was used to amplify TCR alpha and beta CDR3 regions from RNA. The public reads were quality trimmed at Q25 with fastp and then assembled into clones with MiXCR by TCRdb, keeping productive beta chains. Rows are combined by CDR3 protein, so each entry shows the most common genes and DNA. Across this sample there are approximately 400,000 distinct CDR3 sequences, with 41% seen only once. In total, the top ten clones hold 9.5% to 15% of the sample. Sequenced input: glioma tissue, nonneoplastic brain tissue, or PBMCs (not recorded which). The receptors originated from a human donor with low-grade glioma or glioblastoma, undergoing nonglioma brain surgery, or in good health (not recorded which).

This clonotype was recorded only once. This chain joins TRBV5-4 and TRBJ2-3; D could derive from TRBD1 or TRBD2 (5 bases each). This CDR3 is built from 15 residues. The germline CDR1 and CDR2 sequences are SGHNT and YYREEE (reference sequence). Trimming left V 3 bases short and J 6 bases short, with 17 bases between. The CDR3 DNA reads TGTGCCAGCAGCTCCGGGACCCCCGTAGGGGATACGCAGTATTTT. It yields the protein CASSSGTPVGDTQYF.

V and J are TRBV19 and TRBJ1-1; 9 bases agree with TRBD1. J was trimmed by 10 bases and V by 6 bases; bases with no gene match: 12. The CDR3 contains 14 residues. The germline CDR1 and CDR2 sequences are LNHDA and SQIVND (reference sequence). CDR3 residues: CASRNQARTGAAFF. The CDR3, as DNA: TGTGCCAGTAGGAACCAAGCCAGGACAGGGGCAGCTTTCTTT.

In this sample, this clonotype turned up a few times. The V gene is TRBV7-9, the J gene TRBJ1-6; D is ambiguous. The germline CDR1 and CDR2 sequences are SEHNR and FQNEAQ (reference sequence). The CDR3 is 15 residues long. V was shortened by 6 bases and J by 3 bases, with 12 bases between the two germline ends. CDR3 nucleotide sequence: TGTGCCAGCAGTCCGAAGCTGGACTATAATTCACCCCTCCACTTT. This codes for CASSPKLDYNSPLHF.

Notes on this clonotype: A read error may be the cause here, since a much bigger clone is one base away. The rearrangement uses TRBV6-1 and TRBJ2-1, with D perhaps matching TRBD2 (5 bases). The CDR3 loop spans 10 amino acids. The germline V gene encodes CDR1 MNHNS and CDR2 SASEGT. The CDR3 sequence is CSSGNNEQFF. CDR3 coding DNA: TGTTCCAGCGGAAACAATGAGCAGTTCTTC.

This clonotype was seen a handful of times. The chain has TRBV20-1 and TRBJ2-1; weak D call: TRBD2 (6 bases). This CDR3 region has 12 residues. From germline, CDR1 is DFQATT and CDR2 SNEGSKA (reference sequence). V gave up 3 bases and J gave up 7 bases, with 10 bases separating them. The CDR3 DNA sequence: TGCAGTGCTAGTCGGGGGAGTAATGAGCAGTTCTTC. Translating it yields CSASRGSNEQFF.

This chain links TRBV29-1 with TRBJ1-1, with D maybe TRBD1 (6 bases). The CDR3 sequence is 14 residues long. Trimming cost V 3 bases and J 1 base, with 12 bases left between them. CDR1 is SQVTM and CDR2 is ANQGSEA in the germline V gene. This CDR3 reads CSVDPGGPNTEAFF. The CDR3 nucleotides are TGCAGCGTTGACCCGGGGGGCCCGAACACTGAAGCTTTCTTT.

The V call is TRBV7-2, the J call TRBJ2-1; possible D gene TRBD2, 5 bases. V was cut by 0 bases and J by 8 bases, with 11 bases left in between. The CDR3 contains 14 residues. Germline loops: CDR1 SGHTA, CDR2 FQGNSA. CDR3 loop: CASSLAPAVDEQFF. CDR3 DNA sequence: TGTGCCAGCAGCTTAGCCCCAGCGGTGGATGAGCAGTTCTTC.

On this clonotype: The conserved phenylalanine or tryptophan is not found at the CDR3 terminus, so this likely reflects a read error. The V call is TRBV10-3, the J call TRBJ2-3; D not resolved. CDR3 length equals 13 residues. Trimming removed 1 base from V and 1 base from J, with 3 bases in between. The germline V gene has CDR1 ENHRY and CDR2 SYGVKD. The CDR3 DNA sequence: TGTGCCATCAGTGAGTTTGGCACAGATACGCAGTATTCT. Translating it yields CAISEFGTDTQYS.

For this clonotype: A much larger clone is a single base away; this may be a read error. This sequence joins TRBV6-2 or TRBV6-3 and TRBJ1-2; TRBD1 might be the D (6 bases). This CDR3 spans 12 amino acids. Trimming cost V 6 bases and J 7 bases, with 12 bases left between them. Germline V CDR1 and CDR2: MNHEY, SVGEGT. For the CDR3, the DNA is TGTGCCAGCAGGGTAACAGGGTGTGGCTACACCTTC. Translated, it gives CASRVTGCGYTF.

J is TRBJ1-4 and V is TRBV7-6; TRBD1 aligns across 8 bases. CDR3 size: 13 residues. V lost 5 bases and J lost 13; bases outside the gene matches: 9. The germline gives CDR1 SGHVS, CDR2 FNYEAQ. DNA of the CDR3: TGTGCCAGCAGCGGGGGACAGGCCAAACCACTGTTTTTT. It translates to CASSGGQAKPLFF. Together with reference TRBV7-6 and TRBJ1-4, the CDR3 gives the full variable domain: GAGVSQSPRYKVTKRGQDVALRCDPISGHVSLYWYRQALGQGPEFLTYFNYEAQQDKSGLPNDRFSAERPEGSISTLTIQRTEQRDSAMYRCASSGGQAKPLFFGSGTQLSVL.

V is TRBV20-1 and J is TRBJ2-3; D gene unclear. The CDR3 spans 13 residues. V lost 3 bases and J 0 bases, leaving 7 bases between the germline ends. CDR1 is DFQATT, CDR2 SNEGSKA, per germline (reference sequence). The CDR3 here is CSASFPSTDTQYF. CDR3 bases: TGCAGTGCTAGTTTTCCCAGCACAGATACGCAGTATTTT.

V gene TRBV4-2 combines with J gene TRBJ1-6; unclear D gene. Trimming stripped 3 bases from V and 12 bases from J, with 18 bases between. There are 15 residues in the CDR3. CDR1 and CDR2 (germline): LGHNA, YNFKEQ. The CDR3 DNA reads TGTGCCAGCAGCCAGCCGACCGGGCGGGAGTTACCCCTCCACTTT. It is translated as CASSQPTGRELPLHF.

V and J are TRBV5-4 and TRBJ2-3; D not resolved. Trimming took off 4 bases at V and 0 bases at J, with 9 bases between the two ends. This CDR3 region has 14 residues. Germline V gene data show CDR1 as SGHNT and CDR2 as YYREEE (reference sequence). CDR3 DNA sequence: TGTGCCAGCAGCCGGAGAGACAGCACAGATACGCAGTATTTT. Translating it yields CASSRRDSTDTQYF.

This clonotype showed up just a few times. Here the CDR3 reads CASSQETSGRKTQYF. CDR3 nucleotide sequence: TGCGCCAGCAGCCAAGAGACTAGCGGGAGGAAGACCCAGTACTTC. The rearrangement uses TRBV4-3 and TRBJ2-5, with TRBD2 matching over 13 bases. This CDR3 has 15 amino acids. Trimming at V came to 0 bases and at J to 6 bases, leaving 1 base not matched to a gene. Germline CDR1 is LGHNA and CDR2 is YSLEER.

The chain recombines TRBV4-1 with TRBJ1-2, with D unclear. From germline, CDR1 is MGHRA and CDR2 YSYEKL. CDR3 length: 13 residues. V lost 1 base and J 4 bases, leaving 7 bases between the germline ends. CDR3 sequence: CASSQVGAYGYTF. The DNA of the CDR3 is TGCGCCAGCAGCCAAGTTGGTGCCTATGGCTACACCTTC.

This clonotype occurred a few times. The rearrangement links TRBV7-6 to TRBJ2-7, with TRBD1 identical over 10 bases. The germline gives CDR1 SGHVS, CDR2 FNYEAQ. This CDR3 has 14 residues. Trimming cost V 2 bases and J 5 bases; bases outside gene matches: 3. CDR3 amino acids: CASSLFGTGDEQYF. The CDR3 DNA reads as TGTGCCAGCAGCTTATTCGGGACAGGGGACGAGCAGTACTTC.

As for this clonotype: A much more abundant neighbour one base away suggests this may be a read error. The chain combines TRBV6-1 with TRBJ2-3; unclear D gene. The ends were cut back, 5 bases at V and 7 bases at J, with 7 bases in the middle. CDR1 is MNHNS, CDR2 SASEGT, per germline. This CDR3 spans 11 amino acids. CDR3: CASSRHNTQYF. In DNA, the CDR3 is TGTGCCAGCAGTCGCCATAATACGCAGTATTTT.

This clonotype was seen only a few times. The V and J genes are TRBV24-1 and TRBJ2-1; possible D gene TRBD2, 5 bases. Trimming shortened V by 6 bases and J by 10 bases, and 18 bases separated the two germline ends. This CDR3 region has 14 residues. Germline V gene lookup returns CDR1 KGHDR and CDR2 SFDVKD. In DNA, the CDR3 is TGTGCCACCAGTCCCTCGGGCGGGTTCCCCGAGCAGTTCTTC. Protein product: CATSPSGGFPEQFF.

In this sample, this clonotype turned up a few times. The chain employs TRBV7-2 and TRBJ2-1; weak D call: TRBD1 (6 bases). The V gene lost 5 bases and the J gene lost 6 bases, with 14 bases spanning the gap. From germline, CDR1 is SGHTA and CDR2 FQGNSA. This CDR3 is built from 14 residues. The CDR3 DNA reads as TGTGCCAGCAGCGAGCACAACAGGGTCAATGAGCAGTTCTTC. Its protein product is CASSEHNRVNEQFF. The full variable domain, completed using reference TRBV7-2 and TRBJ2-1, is GAGVSQSPSNKVTEKGKDVELRCDPISGHTALYWYRQSLGQGLEFLIYFQGNSAPDKSGLPSDRFSAERTGGSVSTLTIQRTQQEDSAVYLCASSEHNRVNEQFFGPGTRLTVL.

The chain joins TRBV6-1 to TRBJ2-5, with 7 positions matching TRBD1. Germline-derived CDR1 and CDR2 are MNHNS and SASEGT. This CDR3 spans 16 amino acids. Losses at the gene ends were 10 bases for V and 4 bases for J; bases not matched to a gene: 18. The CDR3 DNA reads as TGTGCCATAAGCGACGACAGGGATACCTCGCGAGAGACCCAGTACTTC. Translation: CAISDDRDTSRETQYF.

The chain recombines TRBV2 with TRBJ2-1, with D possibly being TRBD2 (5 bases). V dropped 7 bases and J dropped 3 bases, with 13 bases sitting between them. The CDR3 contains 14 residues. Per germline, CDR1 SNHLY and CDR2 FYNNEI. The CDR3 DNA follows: TGTGCCAGCAATCCGGGGAGTTACTACAATGAGCAGTTCTTC. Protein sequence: CASNPGSYYNEQFF.

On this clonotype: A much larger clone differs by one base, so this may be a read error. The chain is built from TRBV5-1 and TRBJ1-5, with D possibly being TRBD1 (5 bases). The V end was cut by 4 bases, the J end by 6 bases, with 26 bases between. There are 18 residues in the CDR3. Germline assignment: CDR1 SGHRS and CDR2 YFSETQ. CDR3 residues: CASSQDYGGAWWVQPQHF. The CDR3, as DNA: TGCGCCAGCAGCCAAGATTACGGAGGGGCATGGTGGGTTCAGCCCCAGCATTTT.

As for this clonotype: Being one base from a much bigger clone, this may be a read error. CDR3 nucleotide sequence: TGTGCCGGCGGACTTGGGGGGCCTAACTATGGCTACACCTTC. Translating it yields CAGGLGGPNYGYTF. The chain links TRBV27 to TRBJ1-2; possibly TRBD1 for D (6 bases). V was clipped by 11 bases and J by 0 bases, with 16 bases between them. The CDR3 loop spans 14 amino acids. CDR1 is MNHEY, CDR2 SMNVEV, per germline (reference sequence).

CDR3 protein: CASGLQGADTQYF. CDR3 coding DNA: TGTGCTAGTGGTTTGCAGGGGGCAGATACGCAGTATTTT. The rearrangement uses TRBV12-5 and TRBJ2-3, with 7 bases fitting TRBD1. Germline V lookup: CDR1 LGHNT, CDR2 FRNRAP. The CDR3 length is 13 residues. V trimming: 2 bases; J trimming: 4 bases; junction bases outside the gene matches: 0.